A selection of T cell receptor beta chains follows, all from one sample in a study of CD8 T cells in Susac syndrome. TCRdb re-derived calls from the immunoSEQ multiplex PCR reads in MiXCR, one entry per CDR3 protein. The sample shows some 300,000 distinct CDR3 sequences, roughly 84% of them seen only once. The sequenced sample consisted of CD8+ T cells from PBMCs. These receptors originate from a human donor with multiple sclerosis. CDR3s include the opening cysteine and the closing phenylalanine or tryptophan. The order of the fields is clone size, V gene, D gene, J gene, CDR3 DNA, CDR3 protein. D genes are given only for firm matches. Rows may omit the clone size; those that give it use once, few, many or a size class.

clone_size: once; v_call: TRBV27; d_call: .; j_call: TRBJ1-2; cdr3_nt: TGTGCCAGCAGTTCAGGTTCGGGGGTTTATGGCTACACCTTC; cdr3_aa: CASSSGSGVYGYTF
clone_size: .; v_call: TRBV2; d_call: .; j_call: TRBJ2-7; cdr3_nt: TGTGCTATTCCCGGGACCAGAACCTACGAGCAGTACTTC; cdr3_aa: CAIPGTRTYEQYF
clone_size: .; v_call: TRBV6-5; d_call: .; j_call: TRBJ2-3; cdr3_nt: TGTGCCAGCAGTTACTCCCCGGACAGAGAGGCAGATACGCAGTATTTT; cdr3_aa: CASSYSPDREADTQYF
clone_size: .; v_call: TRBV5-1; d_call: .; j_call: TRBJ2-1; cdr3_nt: TGCGCCAGCAGCTTGGGGGCTTCCCCCTTGTGGAATGAGCAGTTCTTC; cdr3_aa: CASSLGASPLWNEQFF
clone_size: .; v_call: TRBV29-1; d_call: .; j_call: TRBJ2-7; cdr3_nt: TGCAGCGTCGAGTCGGGATCAACCTACGAGCAGTACTTC; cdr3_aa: CSVESGSTYEQYF
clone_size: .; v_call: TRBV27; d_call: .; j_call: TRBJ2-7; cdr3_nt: TGTGCCAGCAGTTCCCTCGGGGGTGAGCAGTACTTC; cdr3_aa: CASSSLGGEQYF
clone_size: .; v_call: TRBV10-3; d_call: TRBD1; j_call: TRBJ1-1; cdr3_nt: TGTGCCATCAGTGGGACAGGGGAAAACACTGAAGCTTTCTTT; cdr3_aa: CAISGTGENTEAFF
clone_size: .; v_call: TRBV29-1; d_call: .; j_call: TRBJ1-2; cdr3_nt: TGCAGCGTTGAGGAGGGCTTCGGCTATGGCTACACCTTC; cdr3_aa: CSVEEGFGYGYTF
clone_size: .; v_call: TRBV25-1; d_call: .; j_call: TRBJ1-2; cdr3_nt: TGTGCCAGCAGTGAATATTATGAGGGGGAGAAGTATGGCTACACCTTC; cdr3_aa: CASSEYYEGEKYGYTF
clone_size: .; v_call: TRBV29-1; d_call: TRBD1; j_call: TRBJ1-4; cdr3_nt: TGCAGCGTTGAGTTTTCGACAGGGGGACGTGAAAAACTGTTTTTT; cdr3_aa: CSVEFSTGGREKLFF
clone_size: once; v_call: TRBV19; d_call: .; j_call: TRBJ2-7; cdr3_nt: TGTGCCAGTAGTATGGGGGAATGGGTCCACGAGCAGTACTTC; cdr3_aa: CASSMGEWVHEQYF
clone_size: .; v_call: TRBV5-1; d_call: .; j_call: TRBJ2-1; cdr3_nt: TGCGCCAGCAGCTTTCCCCCGGCGGGAGAGCAGTTCTTC; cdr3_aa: CASSFPPAGEQFF
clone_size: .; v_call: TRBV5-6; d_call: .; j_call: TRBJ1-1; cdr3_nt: TGTGCCAGCAGCTTGGCCGCGAGCACTGAAGCTTTCTTT; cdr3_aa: CASSLAASTEAFF
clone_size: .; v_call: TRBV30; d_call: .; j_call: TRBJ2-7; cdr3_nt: TGTGCCTGGACCGGGACGGCGCACTACGAGCAGTACTTC; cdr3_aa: CAWTGTAHYEQYF
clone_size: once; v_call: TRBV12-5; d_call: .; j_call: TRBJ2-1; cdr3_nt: TGTGCTAGTGGTTTGTCAGGGGCCTACAATGAGCAGTTCTTC; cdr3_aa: CASGLSGAYNEQFF
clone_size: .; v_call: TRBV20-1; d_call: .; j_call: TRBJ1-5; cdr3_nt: TGCAGTGCTAGTTCAGGGGAGCCCCAGCATTTT; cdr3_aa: CSASSGEPQHF
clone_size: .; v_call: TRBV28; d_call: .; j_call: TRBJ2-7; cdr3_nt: TGTGCCAGCTCTGGGGCCTACGAGCAGTACTTC; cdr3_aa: CASSGAYEQYF
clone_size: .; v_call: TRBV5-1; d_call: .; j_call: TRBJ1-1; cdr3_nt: TGCGCCAGCAGGGCAGGGAAGAACACTGAAGCTTTCTTT; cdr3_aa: CASRAGKNTEAFF
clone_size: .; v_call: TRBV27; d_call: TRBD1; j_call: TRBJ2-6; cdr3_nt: TGTGCCAGCAGAGGGACAGGTCCGGGGTCTGGGGCCAACGTCCTGACTTTC; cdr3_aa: CASRGTGPGSGANVLTF
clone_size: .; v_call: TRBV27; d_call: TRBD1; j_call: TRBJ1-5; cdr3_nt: TGTGCCAGCAGTTTACGCGGACAGGGTGTGAGGCAGCCCCAGCATTTT; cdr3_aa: CASSLRGQGVRQPQHF
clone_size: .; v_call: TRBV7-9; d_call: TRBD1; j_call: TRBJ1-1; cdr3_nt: TGTGCCAGCAGCCCGGACAGGGGCGCTTTAGTGAACACTGAAGCTTTCTTT; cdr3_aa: CASSPDRGALVNTEAFF
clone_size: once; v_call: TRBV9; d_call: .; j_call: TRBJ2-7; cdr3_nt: TGTGCCAGCAGCGTGTACCCCGGGAAGGCCTACGAGCAGTACTTC; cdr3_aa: CASSVYPGKAYEQYF
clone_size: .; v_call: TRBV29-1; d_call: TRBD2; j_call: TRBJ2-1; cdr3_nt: TGCAGCGTACTAGCGGGGTGCAATGAGCAGTTCTTC; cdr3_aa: CSVLAGCNEQFF
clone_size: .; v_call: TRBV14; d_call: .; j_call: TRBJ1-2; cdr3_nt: TGTGCCAGCAGCCAAGCAGGGCTGGCCCTCGGGGGCTACACCTTC; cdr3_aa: CASSQAGLALGGYTF
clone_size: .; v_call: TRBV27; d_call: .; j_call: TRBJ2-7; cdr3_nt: TGTGCCAGCAGCCCCCGGGACCTGGACTACGAGCAGTACTTC; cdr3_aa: CASSPRDLDYEQYF
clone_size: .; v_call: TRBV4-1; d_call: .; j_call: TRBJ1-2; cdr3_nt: TGCGCCAGCAGCCACGAGATGTGGGGGTCGAACTATGGCTACACCTTC; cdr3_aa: CASSHEMWGSNYGYTF
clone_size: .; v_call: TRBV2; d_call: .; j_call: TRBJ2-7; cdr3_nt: TGTGCCAGCGTTGCTCGGCCCCACGAGCAGTACTTC; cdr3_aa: CASVARPHEQYF
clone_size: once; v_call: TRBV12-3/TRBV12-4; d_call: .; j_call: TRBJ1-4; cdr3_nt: TGTGCCAGCAGTTTATGGAGAGGGGAGGAAAAACTGTTTTTT; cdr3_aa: CASSLWRGEEKLFF
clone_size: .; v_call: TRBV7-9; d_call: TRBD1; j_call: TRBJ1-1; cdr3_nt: TGTGCCAGCAGCAAAGAGGTTGGGACAGGGGGCAGAAGGGTTGTAGCTTTCTTT; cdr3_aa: CASSKEVGTGGRRVVAFF
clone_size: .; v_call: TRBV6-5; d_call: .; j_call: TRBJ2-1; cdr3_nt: TGTGCCAGCAGTTACTCGATCCAGGTGAGCGGCTCGAAACTCTACAATGAGCAGTTCTTC; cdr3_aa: CASSYSIQVSGSKLYNEQFF
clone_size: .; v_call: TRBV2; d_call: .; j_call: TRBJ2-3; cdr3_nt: TGTGCCAGCCCCATCGGTAGGGGCACAGATACGCAGTATTTT; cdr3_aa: CASPIGRGTDTQYF